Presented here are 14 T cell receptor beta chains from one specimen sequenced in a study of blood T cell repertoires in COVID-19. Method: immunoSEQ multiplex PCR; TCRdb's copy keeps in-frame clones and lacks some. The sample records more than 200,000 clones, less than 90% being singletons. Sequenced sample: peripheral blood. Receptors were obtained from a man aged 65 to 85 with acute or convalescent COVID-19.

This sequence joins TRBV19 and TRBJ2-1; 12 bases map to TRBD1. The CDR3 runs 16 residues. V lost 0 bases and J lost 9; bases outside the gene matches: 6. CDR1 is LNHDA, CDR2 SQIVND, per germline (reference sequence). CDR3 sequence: CASSIEGTGGKGEQFF. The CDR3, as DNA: TGTGCCAGTAGTATAGAGGGGACAGGGGGCAAGGGTGAGCAGTTCTTC.

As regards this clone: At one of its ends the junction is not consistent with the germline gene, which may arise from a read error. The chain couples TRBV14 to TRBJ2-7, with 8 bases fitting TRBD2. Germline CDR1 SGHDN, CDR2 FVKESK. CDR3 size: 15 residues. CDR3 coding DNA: TGTGCCAGCAGCCAAGCCCTCGGTCCAGCTAGCGGGTCGCACTTC. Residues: CASSQALGPASGSHF.

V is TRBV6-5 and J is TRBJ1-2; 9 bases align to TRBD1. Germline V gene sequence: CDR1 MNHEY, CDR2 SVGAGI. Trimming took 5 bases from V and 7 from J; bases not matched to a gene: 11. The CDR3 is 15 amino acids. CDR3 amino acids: CASSQARDRAPGYTF. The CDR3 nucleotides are TGTGCCAGCAGTCAGGCTCGGGACAGGGCCCCTGGCTACACCTTC.

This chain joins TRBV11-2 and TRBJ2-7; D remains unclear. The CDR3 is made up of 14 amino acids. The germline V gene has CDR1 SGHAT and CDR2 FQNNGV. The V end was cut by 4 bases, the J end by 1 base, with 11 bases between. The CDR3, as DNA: TGTGCCAGCAGCTACTCGGGTATATCCTACGAGCAGTACTTC. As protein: CASSYSGISYEQYF.

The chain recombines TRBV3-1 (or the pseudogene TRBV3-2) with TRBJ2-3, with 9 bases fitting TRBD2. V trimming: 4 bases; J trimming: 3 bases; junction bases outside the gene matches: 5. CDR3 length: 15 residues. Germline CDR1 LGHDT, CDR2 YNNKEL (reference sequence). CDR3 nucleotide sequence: TGTGCCAGCAGCCCGAGCGGGAGGCCGACAGATACGCAGTATTTT. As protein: CASSPSGRPTDTQYF.

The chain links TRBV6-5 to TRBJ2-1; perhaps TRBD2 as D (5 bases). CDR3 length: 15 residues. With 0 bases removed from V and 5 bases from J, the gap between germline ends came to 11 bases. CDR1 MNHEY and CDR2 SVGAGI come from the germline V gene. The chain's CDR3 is CASSYSGTRNNEQFF. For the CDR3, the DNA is TGTGCCAGCAGTTACTCGGGTACTAGAAACAATGAGCAGTTCTTC.

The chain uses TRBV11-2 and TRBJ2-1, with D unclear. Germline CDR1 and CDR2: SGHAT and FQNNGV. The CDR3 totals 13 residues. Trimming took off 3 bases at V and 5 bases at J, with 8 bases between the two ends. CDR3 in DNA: TGTGCCAGCAGCTTGGGTGGAGACAATGAGCAGTTCTTC. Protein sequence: CASSLGGDNEQFF.

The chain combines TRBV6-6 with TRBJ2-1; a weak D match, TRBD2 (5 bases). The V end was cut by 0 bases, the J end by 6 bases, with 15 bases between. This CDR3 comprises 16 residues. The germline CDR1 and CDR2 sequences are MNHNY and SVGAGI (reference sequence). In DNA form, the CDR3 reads TGTGCCAGCAGTTACTCGGAGGCCTCTTTCGGCAATGAGCAGTTCTTC. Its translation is CASSYSEASFGNEQFF.

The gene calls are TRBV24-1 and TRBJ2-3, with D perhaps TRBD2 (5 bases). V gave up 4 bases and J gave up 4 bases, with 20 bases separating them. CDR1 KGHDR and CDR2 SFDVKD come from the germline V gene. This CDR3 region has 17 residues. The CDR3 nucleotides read TGTGCCACCAGTGACCCTGGGAGCCCCTGGTTTTCAGATACGCAGTATTTT. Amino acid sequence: CATSDPGSPWFSDTQYF.

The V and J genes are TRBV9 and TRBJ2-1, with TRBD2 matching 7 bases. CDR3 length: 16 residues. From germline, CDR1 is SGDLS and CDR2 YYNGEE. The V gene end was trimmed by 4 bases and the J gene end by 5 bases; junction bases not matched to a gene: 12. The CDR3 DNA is TGTGCCAGCAGCCCCCCGTGGGCTAGCGGACACAATGAGCAGTTCTTC. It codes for CASSPPWASGHNEQFF.

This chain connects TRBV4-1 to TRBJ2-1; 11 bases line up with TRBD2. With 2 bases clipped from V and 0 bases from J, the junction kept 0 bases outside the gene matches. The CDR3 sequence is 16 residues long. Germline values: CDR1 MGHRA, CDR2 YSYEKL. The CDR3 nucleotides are TGCGCCAGCAGCCAAACTAGCGGGAGCTCCTACAATGAGCAGTTCTTC. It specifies CASSQTSGSSYNEQFF.

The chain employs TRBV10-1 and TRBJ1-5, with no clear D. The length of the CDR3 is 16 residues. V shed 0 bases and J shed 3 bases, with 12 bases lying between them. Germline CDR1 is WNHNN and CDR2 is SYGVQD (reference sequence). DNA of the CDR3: TGCGCCAGCAGTGAGTCTCAGGAGGCTAACAATCAGCCCCAGCATTTT. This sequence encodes CASSESQEANNQPQHF.

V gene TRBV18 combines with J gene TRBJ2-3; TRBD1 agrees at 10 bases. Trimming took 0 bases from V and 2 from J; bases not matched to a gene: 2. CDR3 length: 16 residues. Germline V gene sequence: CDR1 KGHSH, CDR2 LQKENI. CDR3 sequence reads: CASSPPGTGVTDTQYF. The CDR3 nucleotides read TGTGCCAGCTCACCACCGGGGACAGGGGTCACAGATACGCAGTATTTT.

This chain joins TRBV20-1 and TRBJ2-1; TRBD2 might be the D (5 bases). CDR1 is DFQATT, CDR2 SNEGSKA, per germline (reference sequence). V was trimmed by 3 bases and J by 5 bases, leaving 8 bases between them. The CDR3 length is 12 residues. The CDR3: CSASRRNNEQFF. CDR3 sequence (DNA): TGCAGTGCTAGTAGGAGGAACAATGAGCAGTTCTTC.